This entry concerns a single TCR beta chain. Antigen unknown. The data originate from a study of beta chain features in type 1 diabetes. Study observations and caveats: Type 1 diabetes patients had fewer VDJ junction insertions and more deletions.

Trimming cost V 7 bases and J 7 bases, with 12 bases left between them. The germline gives CDR1 SGDLS, CDR2 YYNGEE. The CDR3 covers 13 residues. Sequencing targeted expressed TCRB transcripts, as all isolated RNA had been reverse transcribed. The method was immunoSEQ multiplex PCR; TCRdb's version includes in-frame clones alone and lacks a portion of them. This repertoire shows fewer than 350,000 clones, under 8.5% found once; its top ten account for approximately 0.93%. Sequenced sample: central memory CD4+ T cells from blood. The receptor was derived from a woman in her late teens or twenties in good health. The rearrangement links TRBV9 to TRBJ1-6; D remains ambiguous. The CDR3 DNA sequence: TGTGCCAGCGGAGAAGAAAGGAATTCACCCCTCCACTTT. Translating it yields CASGEERNSPLHF.